This T cell receptor beta chain originates from a study of post-analysis software for immune sequencing data. Germline V lookup: CDR1 SGDLS, CDR2 YYNGEE. With 3 bases removed from V and 0 bases from J, the gap between germline ends came to 9 bases. The CDR3 sequence is 15 residues long. This clonotype showed up just a few times. Its antigen is still unknown. Carried by the TCR beta cDNA libraries were unique molecular identifiers. TCRdb re-called the PCR reads through MiXCR, storing one row per CDR3 protein. The sample has 700,000 to 900,000 distinct CDR3 sequences, roughly 50% seen once. Study-wide results and caveats: With TRBV5-6, TRBV5-1 and TRBV20-1 included, about 5 TRBV segments were more frequent in patients than in controls.

This chain uses TRBV9 with TRBJ1-4; a weak D match, TRBD1 (5 bases). Sequencing used blood. The origin of this receptor is a girl under 18 with multiple sclerosis. CDR3 in DNA: TGTGCCAGCAGCGCGGACACTGCAACTAATGAAAAACTGTTTTTT. Amino acids: CASSADTATNEKLFF.